This record covers a single T cell receptor beta chain. Its antigen is unknown. This sample was included in a study of T cell responses to AZD1222 COVID-19 vaccine. TCRdb's table, derived via immunoSEQ multiplex PCR, lists solely in-frame clones and lacks some. The sample records some 180,000 clones, 90% to 95% being singletons. It was second doses at about 4 or about 12 weeks that were pooled. Trimming took 5 bases from V and 13 from J, leaving 15 bases between them. CDR3 length: 13 residues. Germline assignment: CDR1 SGHTA and CDR2 FQGNSA. General study points: Among vaccine-associated CD4 TCRs, coverage spanned spike, with dominance at 160-218 and 743-854. AZD1222 recipients seropositive at baseline numbered only five or six.

Sample: peripheral blood, taken 28 days after the second AZD1222 dose. This rearrangement joins TRBV7-2 to TRBJ1-6; the D gene is possibly TRBD1 (6 bases). The TCR originated in an adult who received the AZD1222 COVID-19 vaccine. This chain's CDR3 is CASSPQQGTPLHF. The CDR3 nucleotides read TGTGCCAGCAGCCCCCAACAGGGTACGCCCCTCCACTTT.